Listed below are T cell receptor beta chains from one sample, sequenced in a study of blood T cell repertoires in COVID-19. Assay: immunoSEQ multiplex PCR; the TCRdb copy retains only in-frame clones and omits some. The repertoire includes 30,000 to 50,000 clones, approximately 80% of them detected once, and about 14% sits in the top ten. Sequences were obtained from peripheral blood. The receptors originated from a man aged 45 to 65 with active or convalescent COVID-19. Each CDR3 is given with its conserved first and last residue. Each record gives: V gene, D gene, J gene, clone size, CDR3 DNA, CDR3 protein. The D gene is left open where the match is weak. Size tells how often a clone was seen (once, few, many) or the class of an expanded clone, and some rows leave it out.

TRBV3-1/TRBV3-2	TRBD1	TRBJ1-5	NA	TGTGCCAGCAGCCAAGATCGTACAGGGGGACATCAGCCCCAGCATTTT	CASSQDRTGGHQPQHF
TRBV7-2	TRBD1	TRBJ1-4	few	TGTGCCAGCAGCCGGGACAGGGGGAATGAAAAACTGTTTTTT	CASSRDRGNEKLFF
TRBV6-5	TRBD1	TRBJ2-5	NA	TGTGCCAGCGGACAGGGTGGAAGGGAGACCCAGTACTTC	CASGQGGRETQYF
TRBV9	NA	TRBJ1-5	NA	TGTGCCAGCAGCCCCGGGTGGGGGCCTAATCAGCCCCAGCATTTT	CASSPGWGPNQPQHF
TRBV15	NA	TRBJ1-3	NA	TGTGCCACCAGCTCCTTCCGGGACTTTGGAAACACCATATATTTT	CATSSFRDFGNTIYF
TRBV10-3	TRBD1	TRBJ2-4	once	TGTGCCCAAAAATCTCAGGGAGAGGGGGCAACGGCCAAAAACATTCAGTACTTC	CAQKSQGEGATAKNIQYF
TRBV29-1	NA	TRBJ2-7	NA	TGCAGCGTTGAAGGACCGGGGACTTTTGCCTACGAGCAGTACTTC	CSVEGPGTFAYEQYF
TRBV10-2	NA	TRBJ1-2	NA	TGCGCCAGCAGCGCAAGAGAGGGATATGGCTACACCTTC	CASSAREGYGYTF
TRBV9	TRBD2	TRBJ2-2	NA	TGTGCCAGCAGCGTAGCTCTAGCGGGGAACACCGGGGAGCTGTTTTTT	CASSVALAGNTGELFF
TRBV3-1/TRBV3-2	NA	TRBJ2-3	NA	TGTGCCAGCAGCTCCCGGGTCGGGGGAACAGATACGCAGTATTTT	CASSSRVGGTDTQYF
TRBV7-9	TRBD1	TRBJ1-1	NA	TGTGCCAGCAGCCCCCCGGGACAGGTGAACACTGAAGCTTTCTTT	CASSPPGQVNTEAFF
TRBV11-2	TRBD1	TRBJ1-1	NA	TGTGCCAGCAGCTTAGATACAGGGGAGAACACTGAAGCTTTCTTT	CASSLDTGENTEAFF
TRBV3-1/TRBV3-2	TRBD1	TRBJ2-5	NA	TGTGCCAGCAGCCAAGATGGGACAGGTCAAGAGACCCAGTACTTC	CASSQDGTGQETQYF
TRBV10-3	TRBD2	TRBJ2-5	NA	TGTGCCATCAGTGACCGCGGGGGGAAACAAGAGACCCAGTACTTC	CAISDRGGKQETQYF
TRBV27	TRBD1	TRBJ2-4	NA	TGTGCCAGCAGTTTATCGACAGGGGTCAAAAACATTCAGTACTTC	CASSLSTGVKNIQYF
TRBV7-7	NA	TRBJ2-5	NA	TGTGCCAGCAGCTTAGATACGATCAACGGGGAGACCCAGTACTTC	CASSLDTINGETQYF
TRBV25-1	NA	TRBJ2-5	NA	TGTGCCAGCAGTGAATGGGGGGGGGCTGAAGAGACCCAGTACTTC	CASSEWGGAEETQYF
TRBV12-3/TRBV12-4	NA	TRBJ1-1	NA	TGTGCCAGCAGGCGTAGAGGGGGAGAAGCTTTCTTT	CASRRRGGEAFF
TRBV19	NA	TRBJ1-2	NA	TGTGCCAGTAGTATAGGTACAGGGCGATTGGGCGGCTACACCTTC	CASSIGTGRLGGYTF
TRBV6-5	NA	TRBJ2-4	NA	TGTGCCAGCGGGGGCGCGGGCAAAAACATTCAGTACTTC	CASGGAGKNIQYF
TRBV27	NA	TRBJ2-7	NA	TGTGCCAGCAGAAGCGTCTACGAGCAGTACTTC	CASRSVYEQYF
TRBV4-2	TRBD2	TRBJ2-3	NA	TGTGCCAGCAGCCCGGGACTAGCCAACACAGATACGCAGTATTTT	CASSPGLANTDTQYF
TRBV6-5	TRBD1	TRBJ1-2	NA	TGTGCCAGCAGGGGACAGTTTAACTATGGCTACACCTTC	CASRGQFNYGYTF
TRBV30	NA	TRBJ1-2	NA	TGTGCCTGGACAGGGTTCTATGGCTACACCTTC	CAWTGFYGYTF
TRBV3-1/TRBV3-2	TRBD1	TRBJ2-2	NA	TGTGCCAGCAAACAGGGGAGGAACACCGGGGAGCTGTTTTTT	CASKQGRNTGELFF
TRBV6-5	TRBD1	TRBJ1-6	NA	TGTGCCAGCAGAGACCCGCAGGGGGTTAATTCACCCCTCCACTTT	CASRDPQGVNSPLHF
TRBV7-8	NA	TRBJ2-5	NA	TGTGCCAGCAGCCTTAGTCAGGAGGGGGGGGAGACCCAGTACTTC	CASSLSQEGGETQYF
TRBV11-2	NA	TRBJ2-5	NA	TGTGCCAGCAGCTTATCATCCGGGAAAGAGACCCAGTACTTC	CASSLSSGKETQYF
TRBV5-4	NA	TRBJ1-1	NA	TGTGCCAGCAGCCCGGGAGGGTTGAACACTGAAGCTTTCTTT	CASSPGGLNTEAFF
TRBV5-6	TRBD1	TRBJ1-4	NA	TGTGCCAGCAGCGTAAACAGGGGGGTGGGTGAAAAACTGTTTTTT	CASSVNRGVGEKLFF
TRBV30	TRBD1	TRBJ1-2	NA	TGTGCCTGGAGTGTCACAGGGGCGGCAGGCTACACCTTC	CAWSVTGAAGYTF
TRBV13	NA	TRBJ1-2	NA	TGTGCCAGCAGCTTAGCCAAATCGGGCTATGGCTACACCTTC	CASSLAKSGYGYTF
TRBV27	TRBD1	TRBJ1-2	few	TGTGCCAGCGCCCCGGCCGGGACAGGGAAATTTTCGGGCTACACCTTC	CASAPAGTGKFSGYTF
TRBV15	TRBD2	TRBJ2-2	NA	TGTGCCACCAGCATTCCTAGCGGGCGTACCGGGGAGCTGTTTTTT	CATSIPSGRTGELFF
TRBV7-9	TRBD1	TRBJ1-6	once	TGTGCCAGCGGCACCGGGACAGGGGATTCACCCCTCCACTTT	CASGTGTGDSPLHF
TRBV5-6	TRBD1	TRBJ1-2	NA	TGTGCCAGCAGCTTGGTTTGGTCCAAGGACAGGGGGCCTGGCTACACCTTC	CASSLVWSKDRGPGYTF
TRBV5-1	TRBD2	TRBJ2-5	NA	TGCGCCAGCAGCTGGCGACTAGCGGGGGAAGAGACCCAGTACTTC	CASSWRLAGEETQYF
TRBV5-6	TRBD1	TRBJ1-5	NA	TGTGCCAGCAGCTCAGGACAGGGGGGTAATCAGCCCCAGCATTTT	CASSSGQGGNQPQHF
TRBV6-5	NA	TRBJ2-4	NA	TGTGCCAGCACCACGCGGAGGGAGGCCAAAAACATTCAGTACTTC	CASTTRREAKNIQYF
TRBV6-1	NA	TRBJ1-2	few	TGTGCCAGCAGTGAGAAAAAAACTGCTAACTATGGCTACACCTTC	CASSEKKTANYGYTF
TRBV4-1	TRBD1	TRBJ1-2	NA	TGCGCCAGCAGCCCCCTAAAAACAGGGGATGGCTACACCTTC	CASSPLKTGDGYTF
TRBV25-1	TRBD2	TRBJ2-2	NA	TGTGCCAGCAGTGAACCTGAAGGACTAGCGGGGAGCACCGGGGAGCTGTTTTTT	CASSEPEGLAGSTGELFF
TRBV7-8	NA	TRBJ1-1	NA	TGTGCCAGCAGAGCGCAGGGGAGGAACACTGAAGCTTTCTTT	CASRAQGRNTEAFF
TRBV6-1	NA	TRBJ2-2	NA	TGTGCCAGCAGTGAGGGCAGTATCACCGCGAACACCGGGGAGCTGTTTTTT	CASSEGSITANTGELFF
TRBV6-1	NA	TRBJ1-5	once	TGTGCCAGCAGTGAAGGGGCCGCCAACTCTGGCAATCAGCCCCAGCATTTT	CASSEGAANSGNQPQHF
TRBV6-5	TRBD1	TRBJ2-3	NA	TGTGCCAGCTTACAGGGGGCGAGCACAGATACGCAGTATTTT	CASLQGASTDTQYF
TRBV6-2/TRBV6-3	TRBD1	TRBJ2-1	NA	TGTGCCAGCAGTTCGACAGGGGTTGAGCAGTTCTTC	CASSSTGVEQFF
TRBV5-1	TRBD2	TRBJ2-1	NA	TGCGCCAGCAGCTTCCCCCGACTAGCGGGGGTGAGTGAGCAGTTCTTC	CASSFPRLAGVSEQFF
TRBV19	NA	TRBJ2-2	NA	TGTGCCAGTAGTATTATTTCCGGGGAGCTGTTTTTT	CASSIISGELFF
TRBV5-5	TRBD2	TRBJ2-5	NA	TGTGCCAGCAGCTTGGGCTCCGGGGGGAGAGAGACCCAGTACTTC	CASSLGSGGRETQYF
TRBV19	NA	TRBJ1-4	NA	TGTGCCAGTAGTACCACAGGGACCAACCTTGAAAAACTGTTTTTT	CASSTTGTNLEKLFF
TRBV19	TRBD1	TRBJ1-1	few	TGTGCCAGTAAGGACAGGGGAACTGAAGCTTTCTTT	CASKDRGTEAFF
TRBV25-1	NA	TRBJ2-5	NA	TGTGCCAGCAGTCAATCCGGGGTAATGGAGACCCAGTACTTC	CASSQSGVMETQYF
TRBV7-7	TRBD2	TRBJ2-2	NA	TGTGCCAGCAGTCCCAAAGGACTAGCGGGGACCGGGGAGCTGTTTTTT	CASSPKGLAGTGELFF